What follows is one TCR beta chain and its context. What it recognizes is unknown. The data are from a study of CD8 T cells in Susac syndrome. The study, taken as a whole, reports: The study conceded that relatively few individuals underwent its TCR sequencing and HLA analysis.

The CDR3 is 14 residues long. Per the germline V gene, CDR1 is SGHTA and CDR2 is FQGNSA. V lost 5 bases, J lost 7 bases, and 12 bases lay in between. Random hexamers served to reverse transcribe roughly 0.5 to 1 ug RNA. Multiplex immunoSEQ PCR targeted 54 Vbeta and 13 Jbeta TCR beta segments. TCRdb itself ran the immunoSEQ multiplex PCR reads through MiXCR, one entry per CDR3 protein. The profile covers under 200,000 distinct CDR3 sequences, with 85% to 95% appearing a single time and roughly 0.1% taken by the ten largest. The clonotype originates from a human donor in good health. This chain joins TRBV7-2 and TRBJ1-6, with a weak D call TRBD1 (5 bases). What was sequenced was CD4+ T cells from PBMCs. The CDR3 bases are TGTGCCAGCAGCCGCAGATGGGGGAATTCACCCCTCCACTTT. It is translated as CASSRRWGNSPLHF.